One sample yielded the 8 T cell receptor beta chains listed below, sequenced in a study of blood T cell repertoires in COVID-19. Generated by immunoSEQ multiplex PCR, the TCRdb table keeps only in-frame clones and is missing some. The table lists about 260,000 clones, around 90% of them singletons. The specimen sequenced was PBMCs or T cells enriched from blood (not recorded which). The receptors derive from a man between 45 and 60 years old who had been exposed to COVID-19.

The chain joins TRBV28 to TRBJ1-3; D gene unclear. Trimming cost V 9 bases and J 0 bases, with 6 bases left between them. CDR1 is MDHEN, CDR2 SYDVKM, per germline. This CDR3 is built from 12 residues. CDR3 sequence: CASHTSGNTIYF. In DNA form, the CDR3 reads TGTGCCAGTCACACCTCTGGAAACACCATATATTTT.

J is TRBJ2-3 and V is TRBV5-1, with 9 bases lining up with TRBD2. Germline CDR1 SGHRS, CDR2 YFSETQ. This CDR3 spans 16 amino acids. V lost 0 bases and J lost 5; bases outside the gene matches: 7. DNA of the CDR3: TGCGCCAGCAGCTTGGGGGCTAGCGGGAAACAAGATACGCAGTATTTT. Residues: CASSLGASGKQDTQYF. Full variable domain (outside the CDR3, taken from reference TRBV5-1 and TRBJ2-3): KAGVTQTPRYLIKTRGQQVTLSCSPISGHRSVSWYQQTPGQGLQFLFEYFSETQRNKGNFPGRFSGRQFSNSRSEMNVSTLELGDSALYLCASSLGASGKQDTQYFGPGTRLTVL.

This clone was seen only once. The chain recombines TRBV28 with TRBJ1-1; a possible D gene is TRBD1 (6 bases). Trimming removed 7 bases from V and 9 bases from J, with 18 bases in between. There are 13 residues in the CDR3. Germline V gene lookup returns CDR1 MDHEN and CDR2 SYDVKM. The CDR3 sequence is CASIPAGGGKAFF. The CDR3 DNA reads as TGTGCCAGCATTCCAGCGGGGGGCGGTAAAGCTTTCTTT.

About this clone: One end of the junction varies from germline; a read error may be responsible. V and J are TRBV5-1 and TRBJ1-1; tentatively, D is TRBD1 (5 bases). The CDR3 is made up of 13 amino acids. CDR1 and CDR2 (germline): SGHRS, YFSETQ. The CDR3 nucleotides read TGCGCCAGCACCCCGACACCCGGGACTCCGTATATCTTT. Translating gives CASTPTPGTPYIF.

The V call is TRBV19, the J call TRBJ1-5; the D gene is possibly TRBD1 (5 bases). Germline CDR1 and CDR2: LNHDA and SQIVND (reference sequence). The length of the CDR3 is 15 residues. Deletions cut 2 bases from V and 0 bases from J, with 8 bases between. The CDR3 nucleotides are TGTGCCAGTAGTATATCAGGGTTTAGCAATCAGCCCCAGCATTTT. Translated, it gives CASSISGFSNQPQHF.

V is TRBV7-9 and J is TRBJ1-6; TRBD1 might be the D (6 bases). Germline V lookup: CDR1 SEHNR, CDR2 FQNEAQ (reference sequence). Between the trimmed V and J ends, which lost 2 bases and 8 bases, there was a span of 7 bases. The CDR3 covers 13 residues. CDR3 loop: CASSLNRDSPLHF. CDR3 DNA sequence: TGTGCCAGCAGCTTAAACAGGGATTCACCCCTCCACTTT. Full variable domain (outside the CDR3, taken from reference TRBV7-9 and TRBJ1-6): DTGVSQNPRHKITKRGQNVTFRCDPISEHNRLYWYRQTLGQGPEFLTYFQNEAQLEKSRLLSDRFSAERPKGSFSTLEIQRTEQGDSAMYLCASSLNRDSPLHFGNGTRLTVT.

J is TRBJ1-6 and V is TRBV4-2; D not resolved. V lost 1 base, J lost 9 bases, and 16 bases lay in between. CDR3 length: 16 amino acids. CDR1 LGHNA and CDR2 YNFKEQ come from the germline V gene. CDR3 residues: CASSQVLEGDFSPLHF. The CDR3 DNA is TGTGCCAGCAGCCAAGTGCTAGAGGGAGACTTTTCACCCCTCCACTTT.

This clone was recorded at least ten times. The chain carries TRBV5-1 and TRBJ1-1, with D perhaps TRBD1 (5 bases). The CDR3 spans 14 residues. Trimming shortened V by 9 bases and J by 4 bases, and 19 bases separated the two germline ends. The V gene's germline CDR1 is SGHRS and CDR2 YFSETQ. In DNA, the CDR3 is TGCGCCACCTCAGAAGAAGGGGTGGTCACTGAAGCTTTCTTT. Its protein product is CATSEEGVVTEAFF.